The 5 T cell receptor beta chains listed next were all sequenced from one sample in a study of T-cell memory formation after mild COVID-19. Using its own MiXCR run on the 5' RACE reads, TCRdb lists one record per CDR3 protein. The sample carries hundreds of thousands of distinct CDR3 sequences, less than 25% recorded once. The sequencing sample was made of PBMCs or a T cell subset sorted from them (not recorded which). These receptors were collected from an adult woman who had mild COVID-19 (a few samples of this study predate the infection). Cell type and time point are not known.

The table lists this clonotype with a few counts. J is TRBJ2-7 and V is TRBV11-2, with 15 bases matching TRBD2. Germline V CDR1 and CDR2: SGHAT, FQNNGV. Germline trimming cut 7 bases from V and 4 bases from J; bases unmatched to any gene: 8. This CDR3 has 16 amino acids. For the CDR3, the DNA is TGTGCCAGCAACGGACTAGCGGGAGGGCCAGGGTACGAGCAGTACTTC. Its translation: CASNGLAGGPGYEQYF.

The CDR3 is CASRGGTGVSSGANVLTF. The CDR3 DNA follows: TGTGCCAGCAGAGGGGGGACAGGGGTCTCATCTGGGGCCAACGTCCTGACTTTC. The J gene is TRBJ2-6, the V gene TRBV6-5, with 10 bases matching TRBD1. The CDR3 covers 18 residues. Germline values: CDR1 MNHEY, CDR2 SVGAGI. V was clipped by 6 bases and J by 1 base; unmatched bases: 9.

This clonotype was seen only a few times. The chain links TRBV7-2 to TRBJ1-2; D perhaps matches TRBD1 (5 bases). This CDR3 comprises 15 residues. Trimming shortened V by 5 bases and J by 8 bases, and 21 bases separated the two germline ends. The germline V gene encodes CDR1 SGHTA and CDR2 FQGNSA. The CDR3 coding sequence is TGTGCCAGCAGCCTAACTCCGGGGCGTTCGGGAGGCTACACCTTC. As protein: CASSLTPGRSGGYTF.

For the CDR3, the DNA is TGTGCCACCAGTGATTTGCCCAATGAGCAGTTCTTC. Protein product: CATSDLPNEQFF. V usage is TRBV24-1 and J usage is TRBJ2-1; D is unresolved. The ends were cut back, 0 bases at V and 6 bases at J, with 2 bases in the middle. Germline CDR1 KGHDR, CDR2 SFDVKD. This CDR3 spans 12 amino acids.

The chain recombines TRBV24-1 with TRBJ2-2; no firm D call. Trimming removed 5 bases from V and 5 bases from J, with 8 bases in between. This CDR3 comprises 13 residues. Germline V gene lookup returns CDR1 KGHDR and CDR2 SFDVKD. CDR3 nucleotides: TGTGCCACCAGTGGGTCGTTAACCGGGGAGCTGTTTTTT. This sequence encodes CATSGSLTGELFF.